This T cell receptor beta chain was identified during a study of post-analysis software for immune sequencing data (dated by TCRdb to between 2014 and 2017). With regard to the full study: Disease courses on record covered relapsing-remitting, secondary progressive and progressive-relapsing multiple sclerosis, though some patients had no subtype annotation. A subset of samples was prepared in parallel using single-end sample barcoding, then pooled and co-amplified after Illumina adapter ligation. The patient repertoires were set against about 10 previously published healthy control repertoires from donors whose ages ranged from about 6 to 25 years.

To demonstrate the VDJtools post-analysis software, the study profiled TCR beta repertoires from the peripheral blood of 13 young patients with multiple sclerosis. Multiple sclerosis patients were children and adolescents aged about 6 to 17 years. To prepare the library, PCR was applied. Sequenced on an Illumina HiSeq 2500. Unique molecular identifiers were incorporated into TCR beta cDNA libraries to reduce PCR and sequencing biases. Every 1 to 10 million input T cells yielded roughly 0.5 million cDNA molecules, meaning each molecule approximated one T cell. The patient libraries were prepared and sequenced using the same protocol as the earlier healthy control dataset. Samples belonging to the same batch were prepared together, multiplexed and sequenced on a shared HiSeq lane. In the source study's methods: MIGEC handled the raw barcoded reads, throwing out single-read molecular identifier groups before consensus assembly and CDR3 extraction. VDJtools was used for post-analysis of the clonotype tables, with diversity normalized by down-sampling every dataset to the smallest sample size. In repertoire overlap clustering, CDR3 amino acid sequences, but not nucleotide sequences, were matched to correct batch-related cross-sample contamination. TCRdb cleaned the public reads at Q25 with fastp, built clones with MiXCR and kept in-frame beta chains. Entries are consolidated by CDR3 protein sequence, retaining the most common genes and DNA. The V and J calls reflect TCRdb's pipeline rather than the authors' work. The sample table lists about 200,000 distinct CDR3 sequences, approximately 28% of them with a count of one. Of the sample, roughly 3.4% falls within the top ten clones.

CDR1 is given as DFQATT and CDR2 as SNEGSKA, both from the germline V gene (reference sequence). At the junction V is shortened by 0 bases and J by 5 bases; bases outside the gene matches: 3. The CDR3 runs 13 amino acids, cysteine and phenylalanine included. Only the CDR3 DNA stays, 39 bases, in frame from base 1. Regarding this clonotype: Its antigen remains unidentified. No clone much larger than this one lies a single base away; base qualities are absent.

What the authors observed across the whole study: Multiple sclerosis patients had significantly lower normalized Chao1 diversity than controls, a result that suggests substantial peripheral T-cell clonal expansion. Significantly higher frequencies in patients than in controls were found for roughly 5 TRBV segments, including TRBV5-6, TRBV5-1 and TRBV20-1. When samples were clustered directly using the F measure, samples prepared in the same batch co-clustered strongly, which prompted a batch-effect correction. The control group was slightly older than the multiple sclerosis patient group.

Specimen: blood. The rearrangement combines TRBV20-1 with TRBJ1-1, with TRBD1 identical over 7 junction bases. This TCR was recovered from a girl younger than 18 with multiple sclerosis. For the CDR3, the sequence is CSARDQQGTEAFF. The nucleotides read TGCAGTGCTAGAGACCAACAGGGGACTGAAGCTTTCTTT.